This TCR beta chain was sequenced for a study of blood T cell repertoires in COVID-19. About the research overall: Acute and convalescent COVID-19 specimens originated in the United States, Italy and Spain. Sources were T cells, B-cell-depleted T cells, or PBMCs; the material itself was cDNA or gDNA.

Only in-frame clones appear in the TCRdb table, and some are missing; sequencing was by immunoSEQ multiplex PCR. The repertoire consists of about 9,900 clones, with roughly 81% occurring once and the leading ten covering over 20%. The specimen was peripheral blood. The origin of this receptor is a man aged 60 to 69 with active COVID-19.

CDR3 nucleotides: TGCGCCAGCAGCCGGGACAGGTCCTACGAGCAGTACTTC. This codes for CASSRDRSYEQYF. V is TRBV5-1 and J is TRBJ2-7; 8 bases map to TRBD1. This CDR3 is 13 amino acids long. V gave up 4 bases and J gave up 1 base; unmatched junction bases: 1. In germline, CDR1 is SGHRS, CDR2 YFSETQ.